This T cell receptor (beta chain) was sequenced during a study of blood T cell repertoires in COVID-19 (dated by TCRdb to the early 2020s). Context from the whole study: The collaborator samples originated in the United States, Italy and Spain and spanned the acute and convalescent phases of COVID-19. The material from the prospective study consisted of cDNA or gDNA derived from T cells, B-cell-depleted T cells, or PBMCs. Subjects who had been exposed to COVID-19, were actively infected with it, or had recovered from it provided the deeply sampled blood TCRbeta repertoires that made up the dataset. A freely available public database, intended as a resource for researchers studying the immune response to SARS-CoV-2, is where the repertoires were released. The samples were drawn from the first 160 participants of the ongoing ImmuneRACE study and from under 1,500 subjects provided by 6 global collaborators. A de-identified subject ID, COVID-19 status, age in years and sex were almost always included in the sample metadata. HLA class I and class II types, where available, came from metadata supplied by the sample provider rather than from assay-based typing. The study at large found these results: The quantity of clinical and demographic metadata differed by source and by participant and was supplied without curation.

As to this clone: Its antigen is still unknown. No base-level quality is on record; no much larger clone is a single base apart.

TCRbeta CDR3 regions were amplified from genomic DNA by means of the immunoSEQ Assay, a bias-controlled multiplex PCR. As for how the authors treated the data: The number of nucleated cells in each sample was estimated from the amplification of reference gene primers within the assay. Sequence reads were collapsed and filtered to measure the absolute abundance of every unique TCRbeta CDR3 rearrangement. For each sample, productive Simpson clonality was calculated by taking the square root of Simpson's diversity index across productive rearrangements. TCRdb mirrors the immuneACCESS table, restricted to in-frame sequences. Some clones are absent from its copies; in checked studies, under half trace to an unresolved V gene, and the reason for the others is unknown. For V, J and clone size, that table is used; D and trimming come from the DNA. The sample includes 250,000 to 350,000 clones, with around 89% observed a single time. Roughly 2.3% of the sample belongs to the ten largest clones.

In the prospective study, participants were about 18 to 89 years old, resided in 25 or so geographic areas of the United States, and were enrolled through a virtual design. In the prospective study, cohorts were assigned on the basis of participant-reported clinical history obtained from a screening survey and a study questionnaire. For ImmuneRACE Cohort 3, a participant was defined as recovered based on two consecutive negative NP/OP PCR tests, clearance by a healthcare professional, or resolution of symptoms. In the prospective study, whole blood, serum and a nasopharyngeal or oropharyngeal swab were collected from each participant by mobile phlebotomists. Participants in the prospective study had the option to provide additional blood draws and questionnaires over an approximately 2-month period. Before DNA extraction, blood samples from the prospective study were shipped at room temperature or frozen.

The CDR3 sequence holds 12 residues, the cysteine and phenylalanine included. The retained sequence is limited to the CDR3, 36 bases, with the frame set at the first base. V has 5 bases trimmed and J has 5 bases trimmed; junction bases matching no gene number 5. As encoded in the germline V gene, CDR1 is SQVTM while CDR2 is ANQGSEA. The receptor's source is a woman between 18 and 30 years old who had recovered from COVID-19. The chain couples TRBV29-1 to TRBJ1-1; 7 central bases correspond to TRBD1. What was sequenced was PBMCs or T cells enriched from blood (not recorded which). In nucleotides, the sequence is TGCAGCGTTCGGGACAGAGGGACTGAAGCTTTCTTT. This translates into CSVRDRGTEAFF.